These 8 T cell receptor beta chains originate from one sample sequenced in a study of blood T cell repertoires in COVID-19. Sequenced by immunoSEQ multiplex PCR; TCRdb stores in-frame clones only, minus some. The data contain 150,000 or so clones, roughly 84% of them singletons. The source material was PBMCs or T cells enriched from blood (not recorded which). These receptor sequences come from a woman aged 55-70 years who had recovered from COVID-19.

The chain employs TRBV7-9 and TRBJ1-5; 8 positions agree with TRBD1. Germline V gene sequence: CDR1 SEHNR, CDR2 FQNEAQ (reference sequence). There are 17 residues in the CDR3. The V and J ends lost 5 bases and 0 bases, in that order; junction bases with no gene match: 9. Here the CDR3 reads CASSPRTGLYSNQPQHF. The CDR3 nucleotides read TGTGCCAGCAGCCCCCGGACAGGGCTTTATAGCAATCAGCCCCAGCATTTT. Full variable domain (remainder filled in from reference TRBV7-9 and TRBJ1-5): DTGVSQNPRHKITKRGQNVTFRCDPISEHNRLYWYRQTLGQGPEFLTYFQNEAQLEKSRLLSDRFSAERPKGSFSTLEIQRTEQGDSAMYLCASSPRTGLYSNQPQHFGDGTRLSIL.

The count of this clone is one. The chain joins TRBV30 to TRBJ1-2; 8 nucleotides align to TRBD1. This CDR3 is 12 amino acids long. Germline V gene data show CDR1 as GTSNPN and CDR2 as SVGIG (reference sequence). The junction had 4 bases not matched to a gene; V was cut back by 2 bases and J by 8 bases. CDR3 loop: CAWSPGGRGYTF. The CDR3 bases are TGTGCCTGGAGTCCAGGGGGCAGGGGCTACACCTTC.

The chain couples TRBV2 to TRBJ1-2, with 8 bases identical to TRBD1. CDR1 and CDR2 (germline): SNHLY, FYNNEI. Trimming took 7 bases from V and 8 from J; bases not matched to a gene: 12. This CDR3 has 14 amino acids. Written as DNA, the CDR3 is TGTGCCAGCAAGGCCGGGACAGGTTTTGGAGGCTACACCTTC. Protein product: CASKAGTGFGGYTF.

The V call is TRBV5-1, the J call TRBJ1-3; D not certain. This CDR3 contains 16 residues. The V end lost 4 bases, the J end lost 0 bases, and 14 bases lay between the germline ends. CDR1 is SGHRS, CDR2 YFSETQ, per germline. The CDR3 DNA follows: TGCGCCAGCAGCGCGAATCCGGTGCTCTCTGGAAACACCATATATTTT. Translated, it gives CASSANPVLSGNTIYF.

The J gene is TRBJ1-5, the V gene TRBV4-1, with 10 bases aligning to TRBD1. The CDR3 has 17 residues. Trimming took 4 bases from V and 7 from J; bases not matched to a gene: 13. The germline gives CDR1 MGHRA, CDR2 YSYEKL. This CDR3 is CASSLRTGGLLGQPQHF. The DNA for the CDR3 is TGCGCCAGCAGCCTCCGGACAGGGGGGCTCTTGGGGCAGCCCCAGCATTTT.

The CDR3 DNA sequence: TGCGCCAGCAGCCAAGATCATTCTGGGGGCTTCCAGCATTTT. It specifies CASSQDHSGGFQHF. The chain recombines TRBV4-1 with TRBJ1-5, with D possibly matching TRBD1 (6 bases). Germline assignment: CDR1 MGHRA and CDR2 YSYEKL. V was cut by 0 bases and J by 12 bases, with 15 bases left in between. The CDR3 consists of 14 residues.

This clone was recorded once. The V call is TRBV10-3, the J call TRBJ2-6; D call uncertain. The CDR3 contains 15 residues. CDR1 and CDR2 (germline): ENHRY, SYGVKD. Trimming shortened V by 4 bases and J by 0 bases, and 7 bases separated the two germline ends. CDR3 sequence reads: CAISGAGSGANVLTF. Written as DNA, the CDR3 is TGTGCCATCAGTGGGGCCGGCTCTGGGGCCAACGTCCTGACTTTC.

The chain couples TRBV28 to TRBJ1-6; 10 nucleotides agree with TRBD1. Germline V CDR1 and CDR2: MDHEN, SYDVKM. V dropped 6 bases and J dropped 9; count of bases not matched to a gene: 11. The CDR3 is 16 residues long. DNA of the CDR3: TGTGCCAGCAGGACGTCGACAGGGGGCAGAATTTCACCCCTCCACTTT. Translated: CASRTSTGGRISPLHF.